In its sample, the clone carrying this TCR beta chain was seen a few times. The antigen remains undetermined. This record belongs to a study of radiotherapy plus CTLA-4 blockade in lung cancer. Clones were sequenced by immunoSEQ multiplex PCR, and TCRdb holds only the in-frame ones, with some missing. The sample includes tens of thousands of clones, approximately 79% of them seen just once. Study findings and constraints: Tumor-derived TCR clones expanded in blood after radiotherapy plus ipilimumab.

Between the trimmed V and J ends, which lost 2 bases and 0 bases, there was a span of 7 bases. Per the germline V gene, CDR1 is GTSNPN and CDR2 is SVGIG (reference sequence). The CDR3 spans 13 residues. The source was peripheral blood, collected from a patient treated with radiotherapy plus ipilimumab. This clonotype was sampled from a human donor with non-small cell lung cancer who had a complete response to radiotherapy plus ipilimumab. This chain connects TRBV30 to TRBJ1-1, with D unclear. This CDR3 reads CAWSRIMNTEAFF. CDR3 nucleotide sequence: TGTGCCTGGAGTAGAATTATGAACACTGAAGCTTTCTTT.